The 16 T cell receptor beta chains in this list originate from one sample, sequenced in a study of T cell repertoires in cytomegalovirus infection (dated by TCRdb to the late 2010s). These reads were obtained on an Illumina HiSeq 1500. The public reads were quality trimmed at Q25 with fastp and then assembled into clones with MiXCR by TCRdb, keeping productive beta chains. Here each entry gathers all rows of one CDR3 protein and keeps the most common genes and DNA. For this sample the table gives hundreds of thousands of distinct CDR3 sequences, of which roughly 30% were detected only once. 15% to 20% of the sample lies in the top ten. According to the study, the label for this sample's treatment or condition signals: in vitro stimulation with specific CMV peptide epitopes to enrich CMV-specific T cells. Antigens of these TCRs are unknown. Sequenced here: cultured PBMCs, sampled from culture after CMV antigen stimulation. Receptor source: a human donor in good health (CMV status not recorded). Some clones in this sample may be carry-over from other donors' samples.

This clonotype was observed a single time. The chain's CDR3 is CSVVSARENTGELFF. CDR3 nucleotides: TGCAGCGTTGTCTCTGCGCGGGAAAACACCGGGGAGCTGTTTTTT. The chain employs TRBV29-1 and TRBJ2-2, with a possible D match to TRBD2 (6 bases). Trimming cost V 4 bases and J 2 bases, with 14 bases left between them. This CDR3 comprises 15 residues. The V gene's germline CDR1 is SQVTM and CDR2 ANQGSEA.

The chain employs TRBV20-1 and TRBJ1-2; tentatively, D is TRBD1 (5 bases). The CDR3 contains 12 residues. The germline gives CDR1 DFQATT, CDR2 SNEGSKA (reference sequence). V lost 8 bases and J 6 bases, leaving 16 bases between the germline ends. In nucleotides, the CDR3 is TGCAGTACAGCCCGAAGGGGCCATGGCTACACCTTC. This sequence encodes CSTARRGHGYTF.

The chain is built from TRBV6-1 and TRBJ1-5, with D tentatively TRBD1 (5 bases). The CDR3 sequence is 15 residues long. Per the germline V gene, CDR1 is MNHNS and CDR2 is SASEGT. Between the trimmed V and J ends, which lost 2 bases and 3 bases, there was a span of 11 bases. CDR3 residues: CASSEIVGVNQPQHF. CDR3 nucleotides: TGTGCCAGCAGTGAAATTGTAGGGGTCAATCAGCCCCAGCATTTT.

This clonotype was recorded a few times. V is TRBV29-1 and J is TRBJ2-1; maybe TRBD2 (7 bases). CDR3 size: 17 residues. Trimming left V 4 bases short and J 2 bases short, with 21 bases between. Per the germline V gene, CDR1 is SQVTM and CDR2 is ANQGSEA. The CDR3 coding sequence is TGCAGCGTTGTAGGGGGTCGGGGGAGGGCCGCCTACAATGAGCAGTTCTTC. Translated: CSVVGGRGRAAYNEQFF.

This clonotype appeared a few times. This chain joins TRBV10-3 and TRBJ1-1; D is unclear. Germline V gene lookup returns CDR1 ENHRY and CDR2 SYGVKD. Trimming removed 3 bases from V and 2 bases from J, with 10 bases in between. The CDR3 length is 14 residues. CDR3 loop: CAISEFEPNTEAFF. The CDR3 DNA reads as TGTGCCATCAGTGAATTCGAGCCAAACACTGAAGCTTTCTTT.

V usage is TRBV18 and J usage is TRBJ1-2, with D unclear. Per germline, CDR1 KGHSH and CDR2 LQKENI. V gave up 2 bases and J gave up 4 bases, with 11 bases separating them. The CDR3 spans 14 residues. CDR3 amino acids: CASSPADGPYGYTF. The CDR3 DNA is TGTGCCAGCTCACCAGCTGACGGCCCCTATGGCTACACCTTC.

This clonotype was detected only a few times. The rearrangement joins TRBV20-1 to TRBJ1-1; tentatively, D is TRBD1 (6 bases). The V end lost 6 bases, the J end lost 2 bases, and 10 bases lay between the germline ends. This CDR3 region has 12 residues. Germline CDR1 DFQATT, CDR2 SNEGSKA (reference sequence). CDR3 sequence (DNA): TGCAGTGCGGCACAGGGTAACACTGAAGCTTTCTTT. This encodes CSAAQGNTEAFF.

This clonotype was seen a single time. V and J are TRBV12-3 or TRBV12-4 and TRBJ1-2, with D maybe TRBD1 (5 bases). V was trimmed by 3 bases and J by 8 bases, leaving 13 bases between them. CDR3 length equals 13 residues. The CDR3, as DNA: TGTGCCAGCAGTTTGTCGGACATACGCGGCTACACCTTC. It yields the protein CASSLSDIRGYTF.

This clonotype was seen only once. This rearrangement joins TRBV25-1 to TRBJ2-7, with a weak D call TRBD2 (7 bases). Trimming took off 5 bases at V and 3 bases at J, with 17 bases between the two ends. Per germline, CDR1 MGHDK and CDR2 SYGVNS. The CDR3 is made up of 15 amino acids. CDR3 DNA sequence: TGTGCCAGCAGTTACGGACTAGAGGGGGACTACGAGCAGTACTTC. This sequence encodes CASSYGLEGDYEQYF.

CDR3 DNA sequence: TGTGCCAGCAGTGAAGAAAGGTGGACTGAAGCTTTCTTT. It yields the protein CASSEERWTEAFF. The chain has TRBV6-1 and TRBJ1-1; D gene unclear. Germline V CDR1 and CDR2: MNHNS, SASEGT. Trimming cost V 1 base and J 5 bases, with 8 bases left between them. The CDR3 is 13 amino acids.

The J gene is TRBJ2-1, the V gene TRBV28; TRBD2 agrees at 11 bases. Trimming took 5 bases from V and 7 from J; bases not matched to a gene: 10. The CDR3 length is 16 residues. Germline-derived CDR1 and CDR2 are MDHEN and SYDVKM. The CDR3: CASSGVAGGSSNEQFF. DNA for the CDR3: TGTGCCAGCAGTGGAGTAGCGGGGGGGTCGAGTAATGAGCAGTTCTTC.

CDR3 amino acids: CASSVLAGVGEQYF. The CDR3 DNA reads TGTGCCAGCAGTGTGCTAGCGGGAGTAGGTGAGCAGTACTTC. This chain joins TRBV6-1 and TRBJ2-7; 10 nucleotides line up with TRBD2. CDR1 and CDR2 (germline): MNHNS, SASEGT. The J segment lost 7 bases and the V segment lost 4 bases, leaving 7 bases of the junction unmatched. The CDR3 spans 14 residues.

This clonotype has at least ten counts. The genes are TRBV7-8 and TRBJ2-7; D possibly corresponds to TRBD1 (6 bases). The CDR3 spans 14 residues. The germline V gene has CDR1 SGHVS and CDR2 FQNEAQ. Trimming removed 5 bases at V and 5 bases at J, with 16 bases between. CDR3 sequence reads: CASSPSQGMDEQYF. Written as DNA, the CDR3 is TGTGCCAGCAGCCCATCACAGGGTATGGACGAGCAGTACTTC.

In this sample, this clonotype turned up a few times. The rearrangement links TRBV7-9 to TRBJ2-7; no definite D call. V gave up 2 bases and J gave up 6 bases, with 8 bases separating them. Germline CDR1 reads SEHNR; CDR2 reads FQNEAQ (reference sequence). This CDR3 has 12 residues. The CDR3 DNA reads as TGTGCCAGCAGCTTAAGTTCCAGCGAGCAGTACTTC. Translation gives CASSLSSSEQYF.

The chain is built from TRBV20-1 and TRBJ2-5, with D perhaps TRBD2 (5 bases). Germline assignment: CDR1 DFQATT and CDR2 SNEGSKA (reference sequence). Trimming left V 6 bases short and J 3 bases short, with 20 bases between. The CDR3 totals 15 residues. This CDR3 is CSAAPRSGLEETQYF. The CDR3 DNA reads as TGCAGTGCCGCACCTAGAAGCGGACTTGAAGAGACCCAGTACTTC.

The V call is TRBV6-5, the J call TRBJ1-5, with 7 bases that match TRBD1. CDR1 is MNHEY and CDR2 is SVGAGI in the germline V gene. V dropped 0 bases and J dropped 0; count of bases not matched to a gene: 5. This CDR3 is 17 amino acids long. The CDR3 sequence: CASSYSGNRGSNQPQHF. Written as DNA, the CDR3 is TGTGCCAGCAGTTACTCGGGGAACAGGGGTAGCAATCAGCCCCAGCATTTT.